These 10 T cell receptor beta chains share one sample of origin, sequenced in a study of a mutant IDH1 vaccine in newly diagnosed glioma. These TCRs are of unknown antigen specificity. Stated time point: week 35, safety follow-up. Each vaccine dose was 300 ug of mutant IDH1 20-mer peptide, with topical imiquimod. The assay was immunoSEQ multiplex PCR, and TCRdb's table has in-frame clones only and misses some. The data hold approximately 50,000 clones, with less than 90% observed a single time. The sequencing used PBMCs, collected from a glioma patient whose treatment included an IDH1 peptide vaccine. Receptors originate from a middle-aged man with glioma.

This clone was seen a handful of times. The chain carries TRBV4-3 and TRBJ1-1; D not certain. The CDR3 extends over 13 amino acids. The germline V and J ends were trimmed by 1 base and 4 bases, with 7 bases remaining between them. Germline assignment: CDR1 LGHNA and CDR2 YSLEER. DNA of the CDR3: TGCGCCAGCAGCCAAGGGGGAGTCACTGAAGCTTTCTTT. Its translation is CASSQGGVTEAFF.

V is TRBV7-9 and J is TRBJ2-5; the match to TRBD1 covers 7 bases. Per germline, CDR1 SEHNR and CDR2 FQNEAQ (reference sequence). The CDR3 totals 14 residues. V trimming: 5 bases; J trimming: 4 bases; junction bases outside the gene matches: 7. In DNA form, the CDR3 reads TGTGCCAGCAGCGCTTCAGGGGGTTCAGAGACCCAGTACTTC. Amino acids: CASSASGGSETQYF.

The CDR3 loop is CASSLAEGGIQYF. Written as DNA, the CDR3 is TGCGCCAGCAGCCTAGCGGAAGGGGGCATTCAGTACTTC. The rearrangement uses TRBV5-1 and TRBJ2-4, with D tentatively TRBD2 (7 bases). This CDR3 region has 13 residues. Trimming removed 4 bases at V and 9 bases at J, with 14 bases between. Germline V lookup: CDR1 SGHRS, CDR2 YFSETQ.

V usage is TRBV7-2 and J usage is TRBJ2-7; 13 nucleotides align to TRBD2. Germline trimming cut 5 bases from V and 5 bases from J; bases unmatched to any gene: 6. The CDR3 spans 15 residues. Germline CDR1 and CDR2: SGHTA and FQGNSA. Here the CDR3 reads CASSPPGTSGNEQYF. The DNA for the CDR3 is TGTGCCAGCAGCCCTCCCGGGACTAGCGGGAACGAGCAGTACTTC.

The chain employs TRBV2 and TRBJ2-5; D remains unclear. The CDR3 has 12 amino acids. Germline V gives CDR1 SNHLY, CDR2 FYNNEI. V gave up 5 bases and J gave up 6 bases, with 10 bases separating them. CDR3 region: CASSRVEKTQYF. The CDR3 bases are TGTGCCAGCAGTCGGGTGGAAAAGACCCAGTACTTC.

The chain employs TRBV19 and TRBJ2-3; 10 bases are shared with TRBD2. The CDR3 covers 15 residues. V dropped 6 bases and J dropped 1; count of bases not matched to a gene: 4. The germline CDR1 and CDR2 sequences are LNHDA and SQIVND (reference sequence). CDR3 amino acids: CASRFGTSGTDTQYF. The CDR3 nucleotides are TGTGCCAGTAGATTCGGGACTAGCGGCACAGATACGCAGTATTTT.

The V gene is TRBV23-1, the J gene TRBJ1-5, with a weak D call TRBD1 (6 bases). TRBV23-1 is an open reading frame, and its role is uncertain. This CDR3 is built from 20 residues. The V end was cut by 3 bases, the J end by 7 bases, with 31 bases between. CDR3 coding DNA: TGCGCCAGCAGTCACTCAATTAAGCGGCTTAAAAACAGGGTGGAACAGCCCCAGCATTTT. Encoded protein: CASSHSIKRLKNRVEQPQHF.

This rearrangement joins TRBV5-6 to TRBJ1-1; no reliable D call. The CDR3 is 15 amino acids. With 1 base removed from V and 5 bases from J, the gap between germline ends came to 15 bases. Germline V gives CDR1 SGHDT, CDR2 YYEEEE. This CDR3 is CASSLRTSGRTEAFF. CDR3 bases: TGTGCCAGCAGCTTGCGGACCTCAGGTCGGACTGAAGCTTTCTTT.

This clone was seen once. This chain connects TRBV7-7 to TRBJ2-3; 7 bases are a match to TRBD2. The CDR3 spans 15 residues. Germline V lookup: CDR1 SSHAT, CDR2 FNYEAQ (reference sequence). After removal of 5 bases from V and 0 bases from J, the junction contained 5 bases not matched to a gene. The CDR3 DNA reads TGTGCCAGCAGCGGGGGGGACCCTAGCACAGATACGCAGTATTTT. Translation gives CASSGGDPSTDTQYF.

V is TRBV2 and J is TRBJ1-2; 10 bases map to TRBD1. Germline V CDR1 and CDR2: SNHLY, FYNNEI. The length of the CDR3 is 14 residues. Trimming cost V 6 bases and J 8 bases; bases outside gene matches: 9. The chain's CDR3 is CASSQRQGAEGYTF. The CDR3 coding sequence is TGTGCCAGCAGCCAGAGACAGGGGGCGGAGGGCTACACCTTC. Based on the CDR3 plus reference TRBV2 and TRBJ1-2, the full variable domain is EPEVTQTPSHQVTQMGQEVILRCVPISNHLYFYWYRQILGQKVEFLVSFYNNEISEKSEIFDDQFSVERPDGSNFTLKIRSTKLEDSAMYFCASSQRQGAEGYTFGSGTRLTVV.